Listed below are T cell receptor beta chains from one sample, sequenced in a study of T cells in Graves' hyperthyroidism and ophthalmopathy. TCRdb re-called the multiplex PCR reads with MiXCR, one entry per CDR3 protein. This sample has some 600,000 distinct CDR3 sequences, with over 11% found just once. The sequencing input was blood. These receptors were obtained from a woman in her twenties or thirties with Graves' hyperthyroidism that later progressed to Graves' ophthalmopathy. Both conserved end residues are part of each CDR3. The D gene is left open where the match is weak. Part of the rows lack a size; the others show once, few, many or a class for expanded clones.

CDR3 protein: CAWSAKLAVTDTQYF
CDR3 DNA: TGTGCCTGGAGCGCTAAACTAGCGGTCACAGATACGCAGTATTTT
D gene: TRBD2
clone size: few
V gene: TRBV30
J gene: TRBJ2-3

CDR3 protein: CSAVAREGAYEHYF
CDR3 DNA: TGCAGTGCCGTCGCCCGGGAGGGCGCCTACGAGCATTACTTC
D gene: TRBD2
clone size: NA
V gene: TRBV20-1
J gene: TRBJ2-7

CDR3 protein: CASSLVGLAGGSGELFF
CDR3 DNA: TGTGCCAGCAGTTTAGTTGGACTAGCGGGAGGGTCCGGGGAGCTGTTTTTT
D gene: TRBD2
clone size: many
V gene: TRBV12-3/TRBV12-4
J gene: TRBJ2-2

CDR3 protein: CASNVGQGGGNSPLHF
CDR3 DNA: TGCGCCAGCAATGTGGGGCAGGGAGGAGGTAATTCACCCCTCCACTTT
D gene: NA
clone size: NA
V gene: TRBV5-1
J gene: TRBJ1-6

CDR3 protein: CATKGQQVNQPQHF
CDR3 DNA: TGTGCCACTAAGGGCCAACAAGTCAATCAGCCCCAGCATTTT
D gene: NA
clone size: NA
V gene: TRBV2
J gene: TRBJ1-5

CDR3 protein: CSVLAGVGEQYF
CDR3 DNA: TGCAGCGTTCTAGCGGGAGTGGGGGAGCAGTACTTC
D gene: TRBD2
clone size: many
V gene: TRBV29-1
J gene: TRBJ2-7

CDR3 protein: CASSTGGMGAFF
CDR3 DNA: TGTGCCAGCAGTACAGGGGGGATGGGAGCTTTCTTT
D gene: TRBD1
clone size: many
V gene: TRBV28
J gene: TRBJ1-1

CDR3 protein: CASSFYICSARSRGTDNTEAFF
CDR3 DNA: NA
D gene: NA
clone size: NA
V gene: TRBV7-2
J gene: TRBJ1-1

CDR3 protein: CASSLSDAPYEQYF
CDR3 DNA: TGTGCCAGCAGCTTGTCGGACGCACCCTACGAGCAGTACTTC
D gene: NA
clone size: many
V gene: TRBV3-1
J gene: TRBJ2-7

CDR3 protein: CASSPRSSYEQYF
CDR3 DNA: TGTGCCAGCAGTCCCAGGAGCTCCTACGAGCAGTACTTC
D gene: NA
clone size: many
V gene: TRBV28
J gene: TRBJ2-7

CDR3 protein: CATSEAGDSYQPQHF
CDR3 DNA: TGTGCCACCAGTGAGGCTGGAGACAGCTATCAGCCCCAGCATTTT
D gene: NA
clone size: many
V gene: TRBV24-1
J gene: TRBJ1-5

CDR3 protein: CSVDRDSHEQFF
CDR3 DNA: TGCAGCGTTGATCGGGACAGCCATGAGCAGTTCTTC
D gene: TRBD1
clone size: many
V gene: TRBV29-1
J gene: TRBJ2-1

CDR3 protein: CASSLKRTEYNEQFF
CDR3 DNA: TGCGCCAGCAGCTTGAAAAGGACAGAATACAATGAGCAGTTCTTC
D gene: NA
clone size: few
V gene: TRBV5-1
J gene: TRBJ2-1

CDR3 protein: CASSIGDRVMQYF
CDR3 DNA: TGTGCCAGCAGCATCGGCGACAGGGTAATGCAGTATTTT
D gene: TRBD1
clone size: few
V gene: TRBV7-9
J gene: TRBJ2-3

CDR3 protein: CASSTPGLRSTDTQHF
CDR3 DNA: TGTGCCAGCAGTACCCCGGGACTACGGAGCACAGATACGCAGCATTTT
D gene: NA
clone size: NA
V gene: TRBV28
J gene: TRBJ1-5

CDR3 protein: CSAPRDRATYGYTF
CDR3 DNA: TGCAGTGCTCCCCGGGACAGGGCAACCTATGGCTACACCTTC
D gene: TRBD1
clone size: many
V gene: TRBV20-1
J gene: TRBJ1-2

CDR3 protein: CAWSRHEGVEAFF
CDR3 DNA: TGTGCCTGGAGTAGGCATGAGGGAGTGGAAGCTTTCTTT
D gene: NA
clone size: many
V gene: TRBV30
J gene: TRBJ1-1

CDR3 protein: CASSHLRAEEQFF
CDR3 DNA: TGTGCCAGCAGCCACCTCAGGGCAGAGGAGCAGTTCTTC
D gene: NA
clone size: few
V gene: TRBV14
J gene: TRBJ2-1

CDR3 protein: CAGRTGTSGRDLWDEQFF
CDR3 DNA: TGTGCCGGACGAACCGGGACTAGCGGGAGGGACCTCTGGGATGAGCAGTTCTTC
D gene: TRBD2
clone size: NA
V gene: TRBV7-9
J gene: TRBJ2-1